The sequence of this TCR beta chain was determined in a study of cytomegalovirus exposure and HLA in healthy donors. About the study: Earlier sequencing of approximately 180 million T cells yielded approximately 120 million unique TCR beta sequences. Points from the study as a whole: Analysis performed later showed TCR beta chains linked to HLA being more clonally expanded than equally common others.

Researchers ran the PCR with 60 Vbeta and 13 Jbeta primers. The data were produced by immunoSEQ multiplex PCR, yet TCRdb's version contains in-frame clones alone and is incomplete. The sample carries over 60,000 clones, 75% recorded once. At collection, donors were nominally healthy, but unrecorded immune exposures were probable. A word on this clone: As yet, its antigen is unknown.

The sample consisted of PBMCs. The receptor's source is a man between 70 and 80 years old in good health and CMV-seronegative.

CDR3 loop: CASSSGQGGQPQHF. CDR3 bases: TGTGCCAGTAGTTCCGGACAGGGGGGTCAGCCCCAGCATTTT. V is TRBV19 and J is TRBJ1-5, with 10 bases aligning to TRBD1. The CDR3 has 14 amino acids. The J segment lost 6 bases and the V segment lost 5 bases, leaving 4 bases of the junction unmatched. Germline V CDR1 and CDR2: LNHDA, SQIVND (reference sequence).